Sequencing of this T cell receptor beta chain was carried out in a study of response to subunit inactivated influenza vaccine. Study-wide points: T cells newly recruited by each seasonal influenza vaccination are few, the authors suggested.

TCRdb independently ran MiXCR on the RT-PCR reads; one entry per CDR3 protein. The sample contains about 540,000 distinct CDR3 sequences, approximately 22% of which appear only once. Comments on this clonotype: What it binds is unknown.

Germline V gives CDR1 SEHNR, CDR2 FQNEAQ (reference sequence). Losses at the gene ends were 11 bases for V and 0 bases for J; bases not matched to a gene: 8. This CDR3 is built from 14 residues. This same sample was also part of a study on T cells expressing NK-cell markers. That source notes: cDNA encoding TCR beta was synthesized via 5'RACE template switching incorporating UMIs. Serological testing identified seven of the eight sequenced donors as HCMV-seropositive and one as seronegative. These clonotypes, the leaders elsewhere, also led the CD3+CD56-NKG2C+ fraction in a few donors.

The chain carries TRBV7-9 and TRBJ2-3; 7 nucleotides align to TRBD2. Material: CD4+ T cells sorted from PBMCs, obtained about 12 days after vaccination. The origin of this receptor is a man aged 50 to 60 who received an inactivated influenza vaccine. The CDR3 bases are TGTGCCTCCCGCCGGGGGGACAGCACAGATACGCAGTATTTT. It translates to CASRRGDSTDTQYF.